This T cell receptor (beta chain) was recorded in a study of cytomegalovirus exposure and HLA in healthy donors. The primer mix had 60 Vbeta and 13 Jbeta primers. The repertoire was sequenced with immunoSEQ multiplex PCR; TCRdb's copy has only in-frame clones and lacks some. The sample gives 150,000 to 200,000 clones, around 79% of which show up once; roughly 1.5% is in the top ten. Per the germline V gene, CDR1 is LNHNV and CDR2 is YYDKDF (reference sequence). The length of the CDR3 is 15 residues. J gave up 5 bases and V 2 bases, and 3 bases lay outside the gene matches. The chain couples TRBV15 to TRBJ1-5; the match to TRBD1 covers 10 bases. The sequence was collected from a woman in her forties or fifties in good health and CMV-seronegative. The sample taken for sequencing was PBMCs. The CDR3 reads CATSRRQGADQPQHF. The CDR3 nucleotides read TGTGCCACCAGCAGACGACAGGGGGCGGATCAGCCCCAGCATTTT.